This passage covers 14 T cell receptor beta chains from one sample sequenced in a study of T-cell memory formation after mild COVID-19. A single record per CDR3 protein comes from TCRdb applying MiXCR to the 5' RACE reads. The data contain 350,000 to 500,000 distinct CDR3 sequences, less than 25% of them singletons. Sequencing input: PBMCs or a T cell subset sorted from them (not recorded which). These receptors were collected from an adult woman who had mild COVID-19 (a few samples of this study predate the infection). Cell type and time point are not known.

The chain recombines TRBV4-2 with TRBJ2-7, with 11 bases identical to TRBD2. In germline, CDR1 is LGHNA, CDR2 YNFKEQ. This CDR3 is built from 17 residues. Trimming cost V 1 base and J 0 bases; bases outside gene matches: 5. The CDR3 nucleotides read TGTGCCAGCAGCCAAGCTCAAACTAGCGGGGGCTCCTACGAGCAGTACTTC. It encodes CASSQAQTSGGSYEQYF.

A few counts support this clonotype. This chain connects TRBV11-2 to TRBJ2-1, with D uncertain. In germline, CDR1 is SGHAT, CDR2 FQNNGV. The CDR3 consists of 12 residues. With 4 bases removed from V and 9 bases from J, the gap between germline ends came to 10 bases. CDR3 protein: CASSSIVVEQFF. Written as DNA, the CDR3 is TGTGCCAGCAGCTCGATAGTGGTTGAGCAGTTCTTC.

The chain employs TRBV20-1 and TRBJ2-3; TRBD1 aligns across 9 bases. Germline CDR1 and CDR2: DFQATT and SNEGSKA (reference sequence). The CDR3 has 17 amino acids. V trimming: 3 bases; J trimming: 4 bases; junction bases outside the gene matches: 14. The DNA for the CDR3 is TGCAGTGCTAGTAACCCCCCGGGACAGGGTTGGCCAGATACGCAGTATTTT. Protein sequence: CSASNPPGQGWPDTQYF.

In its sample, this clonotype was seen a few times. For the CDR3, the DNA is TGTGCCAGCGGGGCAGGGGGTAACTATGGCTACACCTTC. It specifies CASGAGGNYGYTF. This chain links TRBV3-1 with TRBJ1-2; the match to TRBD1 covers 7 bases. CDR1 and CDR2 from the germline V gene are LGHDT and YNNKEL (reference sequence). The trim removed 8 bases at V and 1 base at J, leaving 4 bases unmatched. This CDR3 comprises 13 residues. The variable domain in full, completed from reference TRBV3-1 and TRBJ1-2, reads DTAVSQTPKYLVTQMGNDKSIKCEQNLGHDTMYWYKQDSKKFLKIMFSYNNKELIINETVPNRFSPKSPDKAHLNLHINSLELGDSAVYFCASGAGGNYGYTFGSGTRLTVV.

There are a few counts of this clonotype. The CDR3 here is CASSYGRRDYGYTF. The CDR3 DNA sequence: TGTGCCAGCAGTTACGGACGCCGCGACTATGGCTACACCTTC. The rearrangement joins TRBV6-5 to TRBJ1-2; no reliable D call. CDR1 is MNHEY and CDR2 is SVGAGI in the germline V gene. CDR3 length: 14 residues. V lost 2 bases, J lost 3 bases, and 10 bases lay in between.

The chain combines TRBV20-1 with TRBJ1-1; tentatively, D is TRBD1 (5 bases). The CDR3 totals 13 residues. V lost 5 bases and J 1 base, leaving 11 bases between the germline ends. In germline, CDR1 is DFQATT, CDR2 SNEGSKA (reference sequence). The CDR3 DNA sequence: TGCAGTGCTTCCAGGGCTGCGAACACTGAAGCTTTCTTT. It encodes CSASRAANTEAFF.

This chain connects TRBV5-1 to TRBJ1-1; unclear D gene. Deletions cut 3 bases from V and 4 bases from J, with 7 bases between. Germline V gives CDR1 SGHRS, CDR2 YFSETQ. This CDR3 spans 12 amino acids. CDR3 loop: CASSYDGTEAFF. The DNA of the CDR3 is TGCGCCAGCAGCTACGACGGCACTGAAGCTTTCTTT.

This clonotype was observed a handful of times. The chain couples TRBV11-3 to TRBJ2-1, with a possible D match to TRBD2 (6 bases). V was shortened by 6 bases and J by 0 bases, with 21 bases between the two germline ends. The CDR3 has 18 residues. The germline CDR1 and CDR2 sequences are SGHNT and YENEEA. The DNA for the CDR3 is TGTGCCAGCAGTGGCGATAGCGGCCGCCTCAGCTCCTACAATGAGCAGTTCTTC. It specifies CASSGDSGRLSSYNEQFF.

The DNA for the CDR3 is TGCGCCAGCAGCGTTTCTAGCCCGGACTATGGCTACACCTTC. Protein sequence: CASSVSSPDYGYTF. The chain couples TRBV5-1 to TRBJ1-2; D remains ambiguous. Trimming cost V 4 bases and J 3 bases, with 13 bases left between them. The germline V gene has CDR1 SGHRS and CDR2 YFSETQ. The length of the CDR3 is 14 residues.

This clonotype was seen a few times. In DNA form, the CDR3 reads TGTGCCAGCAGCTTAGGTTCAGGGGCCAGCACAGATACGCAGTATTTT. Translated, it gives CASSLGSGASTDTQYF. The V gene is TRBV7-9, the J gene TRBJ2-3; TRBD1 is a possible D gene (6 bases). With 1 base removed from V and 0 bases from J, the gap between germline ends came to 11 bases. The CDR3 runs to 16 residues. Germline V gene data show CDR1 as SEHNR and CDR2 as FQNEAQ (reference sequence).

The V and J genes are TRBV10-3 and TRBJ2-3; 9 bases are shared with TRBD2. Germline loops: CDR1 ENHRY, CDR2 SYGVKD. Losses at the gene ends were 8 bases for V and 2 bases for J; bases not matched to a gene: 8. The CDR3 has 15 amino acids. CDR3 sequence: CAIASRLAVTDTQYF. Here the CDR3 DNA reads TGTGCCATCGCATCTAGACTAGCGGTCACAGATACGCAGTATTTT.

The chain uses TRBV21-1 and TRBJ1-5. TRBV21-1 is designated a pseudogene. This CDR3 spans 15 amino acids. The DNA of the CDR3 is TGTGCCAGCAGCAAAGCCGAGGTGAGGGTTCAGCCCCAGCATTTT. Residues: CASSKAEVRVQPQHF.

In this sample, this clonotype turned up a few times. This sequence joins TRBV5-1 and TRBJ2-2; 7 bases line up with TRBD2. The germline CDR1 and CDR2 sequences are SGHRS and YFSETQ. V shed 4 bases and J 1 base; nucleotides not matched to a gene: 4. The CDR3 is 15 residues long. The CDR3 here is CASSLTGGNTGELFF. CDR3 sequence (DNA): TGCGCCAGCAGCCTGACGGGGGGGAACACCGGGGAGCTGTTTTTT.

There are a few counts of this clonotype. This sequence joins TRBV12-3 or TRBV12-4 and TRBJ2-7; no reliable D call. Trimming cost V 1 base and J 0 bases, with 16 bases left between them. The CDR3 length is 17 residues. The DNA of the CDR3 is TGTGCCAGCAGTTTAGGCCTGAGTTTCAACCCCTCCTACGAGCAGTACTTC. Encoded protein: CASSLGLSFNPSYEQYF.